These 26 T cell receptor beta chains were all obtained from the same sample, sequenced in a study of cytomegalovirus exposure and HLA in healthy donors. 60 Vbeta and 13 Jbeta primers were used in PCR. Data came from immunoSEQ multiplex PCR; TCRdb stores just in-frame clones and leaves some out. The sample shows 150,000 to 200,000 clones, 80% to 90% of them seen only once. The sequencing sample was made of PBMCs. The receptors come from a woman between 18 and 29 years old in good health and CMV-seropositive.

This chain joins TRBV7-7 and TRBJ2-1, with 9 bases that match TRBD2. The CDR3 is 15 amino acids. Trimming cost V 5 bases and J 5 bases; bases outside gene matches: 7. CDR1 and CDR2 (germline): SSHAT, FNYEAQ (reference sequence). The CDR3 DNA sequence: TGTGCCAGCAGCGCGCTAGCGGGGATCAACAATGAGCAGTTCTTC. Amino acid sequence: CASSALAGINNEQFF.

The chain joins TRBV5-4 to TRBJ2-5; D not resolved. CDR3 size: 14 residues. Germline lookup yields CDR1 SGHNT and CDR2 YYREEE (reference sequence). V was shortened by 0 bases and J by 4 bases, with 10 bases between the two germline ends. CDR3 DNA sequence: TGTGCCAGCAGCTTGGTGTCTAGTGGAGAGACCCAGTACTTC. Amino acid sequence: CASSLVSSGETQYF.

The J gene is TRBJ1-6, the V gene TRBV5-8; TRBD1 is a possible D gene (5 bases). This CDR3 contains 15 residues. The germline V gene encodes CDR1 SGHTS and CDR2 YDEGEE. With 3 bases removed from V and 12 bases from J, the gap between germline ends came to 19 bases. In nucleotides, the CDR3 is TGTGCCAGCAGCTCCCCCAGGGAATGGGGTGAACCCCTCCACTTT. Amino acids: CASSSPREWGEPLHF.

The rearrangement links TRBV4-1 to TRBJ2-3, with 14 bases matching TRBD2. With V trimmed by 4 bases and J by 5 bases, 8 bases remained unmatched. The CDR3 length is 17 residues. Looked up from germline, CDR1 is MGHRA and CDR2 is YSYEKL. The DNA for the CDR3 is TGCGCCAGCAGCCTCCCGACTAGCGGGGGGGCCAGAGATACGCAGTATTTT. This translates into CASSLPTSGGARDTQYF.

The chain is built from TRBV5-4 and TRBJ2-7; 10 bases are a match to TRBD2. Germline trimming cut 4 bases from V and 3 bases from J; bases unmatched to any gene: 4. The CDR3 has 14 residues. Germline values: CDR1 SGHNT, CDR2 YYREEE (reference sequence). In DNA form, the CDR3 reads TGTGCCAGCAGCCAAAGCGGGGGGGACTACGAGCAGTACTTC. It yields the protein CASSQSGGDYEQYF.

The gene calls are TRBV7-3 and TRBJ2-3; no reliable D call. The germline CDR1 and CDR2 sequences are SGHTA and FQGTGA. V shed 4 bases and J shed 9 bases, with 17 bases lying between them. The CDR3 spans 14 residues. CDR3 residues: CASSSTAPRGTQYF. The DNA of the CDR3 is TGTGCCAGCAGCTCGACTGCCCCCCGAGGCACGCAGTATTTT.

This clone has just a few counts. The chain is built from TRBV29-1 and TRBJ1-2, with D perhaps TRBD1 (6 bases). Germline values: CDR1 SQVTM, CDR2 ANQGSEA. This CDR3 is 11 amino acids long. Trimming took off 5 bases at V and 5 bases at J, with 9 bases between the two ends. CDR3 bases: TGCAGCGTTCCTACAGGGTATGGCTACACCTTC. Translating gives CSVPTGYGYTF. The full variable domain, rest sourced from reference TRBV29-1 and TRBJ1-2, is SAVISQKPSRDICQRGTSLTIQCQVDSQVTMMFWYRQQPGQSLTLIATANQGSEATYESGFVIDKFPISRPNLTFSTLTVSNMSPEDSSIYLCSVPTGYGYTFGSGTRLTVV.

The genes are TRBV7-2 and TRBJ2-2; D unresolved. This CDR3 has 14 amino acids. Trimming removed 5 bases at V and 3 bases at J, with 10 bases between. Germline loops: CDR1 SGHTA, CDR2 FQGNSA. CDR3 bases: TGTGCCAGCAGCGCCTACAGATACACCGGGGAGCTGTTTTTT. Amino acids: CASSAYRYTGELFF.

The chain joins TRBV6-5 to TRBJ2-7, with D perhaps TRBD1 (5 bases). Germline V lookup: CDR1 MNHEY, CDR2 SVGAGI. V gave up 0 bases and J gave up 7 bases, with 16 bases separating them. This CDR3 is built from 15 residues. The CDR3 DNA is TGTGCCAGCAGTTACTCGTTTTGGGGCAGTTGGGAGCAGTACTTC. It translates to CASSYSFWGSWEQYF.

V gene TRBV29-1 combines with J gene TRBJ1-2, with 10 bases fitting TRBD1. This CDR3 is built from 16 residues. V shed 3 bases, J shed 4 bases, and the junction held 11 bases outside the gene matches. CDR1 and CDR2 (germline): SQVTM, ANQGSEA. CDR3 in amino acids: CSVETGGPLFSYGYTF. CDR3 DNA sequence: TGCAGCGTTGAGACAGGGGGCCCCCTGTTCTCCTATGGCTACACCTTC.

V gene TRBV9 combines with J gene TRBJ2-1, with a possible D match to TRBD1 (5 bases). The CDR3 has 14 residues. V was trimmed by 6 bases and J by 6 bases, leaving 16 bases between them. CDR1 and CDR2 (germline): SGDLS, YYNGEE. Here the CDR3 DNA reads TGTGCCAGCACCCTAGGGGCAGGGCCCAATGAGCAGTTCTTC. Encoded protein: CASTLGAGPNEQFF.

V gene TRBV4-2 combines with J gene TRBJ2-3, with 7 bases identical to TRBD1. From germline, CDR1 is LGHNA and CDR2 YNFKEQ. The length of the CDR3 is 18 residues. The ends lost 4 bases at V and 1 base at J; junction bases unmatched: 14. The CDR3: CASSPRTRGGGGTDTQYF. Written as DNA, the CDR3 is TGTGCCAGCAGCCCCAGAACTCGAGGGGGCGGTGGCACAGATACGCAGTATTTT.

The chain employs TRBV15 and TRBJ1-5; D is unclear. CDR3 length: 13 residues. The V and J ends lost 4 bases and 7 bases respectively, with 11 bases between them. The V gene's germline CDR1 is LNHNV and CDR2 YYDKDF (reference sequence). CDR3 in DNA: TGTGCCACCAGCATAAGAACAGTCCAGCCCCAGCATTTT. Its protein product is CATSIRTVQPQHF.

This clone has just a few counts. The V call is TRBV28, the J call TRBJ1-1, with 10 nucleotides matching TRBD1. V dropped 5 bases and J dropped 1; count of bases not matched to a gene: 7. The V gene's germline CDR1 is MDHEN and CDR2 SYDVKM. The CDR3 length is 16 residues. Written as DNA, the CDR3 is TGTGCCAGCAGTACGACAGGGGGCGGATGGAACACTGAAGCTTTCTTT. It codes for CASSTTGGGWNTEAFF.

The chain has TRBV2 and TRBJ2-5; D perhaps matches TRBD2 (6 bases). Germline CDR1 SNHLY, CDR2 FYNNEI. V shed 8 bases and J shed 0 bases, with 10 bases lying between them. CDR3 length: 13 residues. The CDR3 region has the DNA TGTGCCAGCTCACGGGGGAACCAAGAGACCCAGTACTTC. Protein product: CASSRGNQETQYF.

The CDR3 here is CASSPGPGVGETQYF. The CDR3 DNA follows: TGCGCCAGCAGCCCTGGGCCGGGGGTAGGGGAGACCCAGTACTTC. J is TRBJ2-5 and V is TRBV5-1, with D perhaps matching TRBD2 (6 bases). The CDR3 is 15 residues long. Trimming stripped 4 bases from V and 5 bases from J, with 18 bases between. CDR1 is SGHRS, CDR2 YFSETQ, per germline.

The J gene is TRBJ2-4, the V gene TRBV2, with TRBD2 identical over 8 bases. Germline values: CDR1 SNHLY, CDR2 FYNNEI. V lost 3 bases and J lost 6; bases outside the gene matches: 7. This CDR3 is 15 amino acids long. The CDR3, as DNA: TGTGCCAGCAGTGACGGGAGGGGGAGCGTAAACATTCAGTACTTC. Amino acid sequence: CASSDGRGSVNIQYF.

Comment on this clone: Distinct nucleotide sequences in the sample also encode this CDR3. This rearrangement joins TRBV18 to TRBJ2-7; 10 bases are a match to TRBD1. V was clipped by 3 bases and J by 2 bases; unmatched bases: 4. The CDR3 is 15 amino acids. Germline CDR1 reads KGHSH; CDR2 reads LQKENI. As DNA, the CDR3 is TGTGCCAGCTCACCCGCCGGGACAGGGGCCTACGAGCAGTACTTC. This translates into CASSPAGTGAYEQYF.

CDR3 amino acids: CATSRDLGQQNTEAFF. CDR3 DNA: TGTGCCACCAGCAGAGATCTCGGACAGCAGAACACTGAAGCTTTCTTT. This sequence joins TRBV15 and TRBJ1-1; weak D call: TRBD1 (6 bases). The germline V gene encodes CDR1 LNHNV and CDR2 YYDKDF (reference sequence). V lost 0 bases to trimming and J lost 1 base, with 12 bases between them. CDR3 size: 16 residues.

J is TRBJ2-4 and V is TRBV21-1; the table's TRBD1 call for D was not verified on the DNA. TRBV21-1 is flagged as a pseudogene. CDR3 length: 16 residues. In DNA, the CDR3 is TGTGCCAGCAGCTCGACAGGGGGCGCTGACAAAAACATTCAGTACTTC. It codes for CASSSTGGADKNIQYF.

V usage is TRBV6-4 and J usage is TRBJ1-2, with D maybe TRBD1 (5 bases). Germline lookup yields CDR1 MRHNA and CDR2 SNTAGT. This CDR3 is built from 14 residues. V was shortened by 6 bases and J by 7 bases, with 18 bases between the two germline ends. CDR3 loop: CASSPDTGWGGYTF. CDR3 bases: TGTGCCAGCAGCCCCGACACAGGTTGGGGTGGCTACACCTTC.

The CDR3 spells CASHRGWDTEAFF. The CDR3 coding sequence is TGTGCCAGTCACAGGGGATGGGACACTGAAGCTTTCTTT. J is TRBJ1-1 and V is TRBV2; 7 positions agree with TRBD1. CDR3 length equals 13 residues. Germline lookup yields CDR1 SNHLY and CDR2 FYNNEI. Trimming took 9 bases from V and 3 from J; bases not matched to a gene: 7.

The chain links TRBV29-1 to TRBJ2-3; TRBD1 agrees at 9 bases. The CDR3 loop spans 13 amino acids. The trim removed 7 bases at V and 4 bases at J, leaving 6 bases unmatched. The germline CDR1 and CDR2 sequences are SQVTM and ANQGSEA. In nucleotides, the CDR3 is TGCAGCGCCGACAGGGGGGGATCAGATACGCAGTATTTT. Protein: CSADRGGSDTQYF.

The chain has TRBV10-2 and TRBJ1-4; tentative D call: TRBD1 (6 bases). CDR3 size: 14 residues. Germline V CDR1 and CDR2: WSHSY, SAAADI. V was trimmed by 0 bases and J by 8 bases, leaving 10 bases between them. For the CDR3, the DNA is TGCGCCAGCAGTGAGTCGAGGGGGTGGGAAAAACTGTTTTTT. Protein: CASSESRGWEKLFF.

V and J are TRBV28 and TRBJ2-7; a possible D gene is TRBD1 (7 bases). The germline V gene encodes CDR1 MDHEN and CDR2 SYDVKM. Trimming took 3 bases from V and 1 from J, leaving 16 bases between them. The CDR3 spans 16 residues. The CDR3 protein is CASSFQDAGGSYEQYF. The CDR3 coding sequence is TGTGCCAGCAGTTTTCAGGATGCAGGGGGGTCCTACGAGCAGTACTTC. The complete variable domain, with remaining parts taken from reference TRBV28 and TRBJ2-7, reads DVKVTQSSRYLVKRTGEKVFLECVQDMDHENMFWYRQDPGLGLRLIYFSYDVKMKEKGDIPEGYSVSREKKERFSLILESASTNQTSMYLCASSFQDAGGSYEQYFGPGTRLTVT.

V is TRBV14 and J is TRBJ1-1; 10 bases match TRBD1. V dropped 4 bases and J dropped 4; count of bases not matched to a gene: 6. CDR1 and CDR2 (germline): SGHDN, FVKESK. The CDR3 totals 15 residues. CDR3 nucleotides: TGTGCCAGCAGCCCCCCCGGGACAGGGGCCACTGAAGCTTTCTTT. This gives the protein CASSPPGTGATEAFF.